The clone carrying this T cell receptor (beta chain) was observed a few times. What it binds is unknown. The record originates from a study of T cell responses to AZD1222 COVID-19 vaccine. Broader study findings: Donor demographics were predominantly white British with a female majority; clonal diversity may be underestimated.

Profiled with immunoSEQ multiplex PCR; TCRdb holds only in-frame clones, not every one. Of under 45,000 clones listed, roughly 84% are singletons. Doses given second, at about 4 or about 12 weeks, were pooled. The specimen comprised peripheral blood, sampled 28 days after the second AZD1222 dose. The TCR originated in an adult who received the AZD1222 COVID-19 vaccine.

In DNA, the CDR3 is TGCGCCAGCAGCTGGACAGGGTTGGGTATGGATGGCTACACCTTC. Translated, it gives CASSWTGLGMDGYTF. The rearrangement links TRBV5-1 to TRBJ1-2; 8 bases are shared with TRBD1. Trimming removed 3 bases from V and 6 bases from J; junction bases left unmatched: 10. This CDR3 is built from 15 residues. Germline V gene sequence: CDR1 SGHRS, CDR2 YFSETQ.